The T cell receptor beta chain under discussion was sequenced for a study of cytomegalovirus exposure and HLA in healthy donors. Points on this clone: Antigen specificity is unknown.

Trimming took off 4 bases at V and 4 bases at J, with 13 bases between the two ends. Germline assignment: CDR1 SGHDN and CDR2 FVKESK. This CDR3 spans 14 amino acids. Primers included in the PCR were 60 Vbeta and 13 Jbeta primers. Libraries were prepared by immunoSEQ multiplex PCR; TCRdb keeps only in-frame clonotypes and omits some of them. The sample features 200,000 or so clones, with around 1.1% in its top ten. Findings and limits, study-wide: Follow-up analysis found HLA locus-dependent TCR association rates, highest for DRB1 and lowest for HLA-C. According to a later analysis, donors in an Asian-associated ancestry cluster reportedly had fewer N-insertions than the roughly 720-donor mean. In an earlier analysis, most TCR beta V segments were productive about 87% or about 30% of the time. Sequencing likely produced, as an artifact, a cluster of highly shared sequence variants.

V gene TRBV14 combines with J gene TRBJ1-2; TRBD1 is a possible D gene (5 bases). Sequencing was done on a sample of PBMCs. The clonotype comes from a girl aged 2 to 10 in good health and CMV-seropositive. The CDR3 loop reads CASSPYAGGYGYTF. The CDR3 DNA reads TGTGCCAGCAGCCCATACGCGGGGGGCTATGGCTACACCTTC.